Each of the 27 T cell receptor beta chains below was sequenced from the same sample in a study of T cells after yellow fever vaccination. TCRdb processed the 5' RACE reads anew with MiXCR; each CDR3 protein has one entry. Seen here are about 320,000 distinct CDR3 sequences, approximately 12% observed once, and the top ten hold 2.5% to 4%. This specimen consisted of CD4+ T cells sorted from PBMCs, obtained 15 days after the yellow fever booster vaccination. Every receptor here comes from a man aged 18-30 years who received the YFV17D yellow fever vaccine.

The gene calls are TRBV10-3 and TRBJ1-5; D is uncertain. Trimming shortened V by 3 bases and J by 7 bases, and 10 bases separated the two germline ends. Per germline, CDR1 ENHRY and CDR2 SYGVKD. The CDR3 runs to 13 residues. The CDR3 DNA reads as TGTGCCATCAGTGACTCGGGGAGCCAGCCCCAGCATTTT. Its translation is CAISDSGSQPQHF.

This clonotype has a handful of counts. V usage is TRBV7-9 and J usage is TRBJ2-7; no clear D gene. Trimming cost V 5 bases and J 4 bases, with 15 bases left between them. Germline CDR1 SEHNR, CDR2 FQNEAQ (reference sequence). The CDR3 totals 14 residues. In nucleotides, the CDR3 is TGTGCCAGCAGCGGGTGGGCGATACAGTACGAGCAGTACTTC. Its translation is CASSGWAIQYEQYF.

The CDR3 is CASSLGASGTDTQYF. The CDR3 DNA reads TGCGCCAGCAGCTTGGGCGCTAGCGGCACAGATACGCAGTATTTT. This chain links TRBV5-1 with TRBJ2-3; weak D call: TRBD2 (6 bases). V gave up 0 bases and J gave up 1 base, with 9 bases separating them. Germline V gene data show CDR1 as SGHRS and CDR2 as YFSETQ. The CDR3 has 15 residues.

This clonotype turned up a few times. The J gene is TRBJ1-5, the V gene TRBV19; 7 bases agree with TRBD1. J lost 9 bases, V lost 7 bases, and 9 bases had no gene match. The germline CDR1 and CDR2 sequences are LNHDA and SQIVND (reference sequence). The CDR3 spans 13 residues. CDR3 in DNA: TGTGCCAGTACCACTTTTAACAGGGGGCCCCAGCATTTT. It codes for CASTTFNRGPQHF.

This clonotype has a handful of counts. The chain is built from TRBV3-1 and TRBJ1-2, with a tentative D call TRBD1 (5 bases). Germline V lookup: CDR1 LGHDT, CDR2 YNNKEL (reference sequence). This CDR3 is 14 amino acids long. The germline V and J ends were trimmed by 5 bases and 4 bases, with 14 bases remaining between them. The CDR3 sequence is CASSAGTEIYGYTF. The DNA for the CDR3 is TGTGCCAGCAGCGCCGGGACGGAGATCTATGGCTACACCTTC.

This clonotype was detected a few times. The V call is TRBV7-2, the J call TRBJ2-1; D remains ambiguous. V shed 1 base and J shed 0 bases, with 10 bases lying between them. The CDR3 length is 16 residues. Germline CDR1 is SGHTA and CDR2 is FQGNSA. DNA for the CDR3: TGTGCCAGCAGCTTAGTCCCAGCTAGCTCCTACAATGAGCAGTTCTTC. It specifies CASSLVPASSYNEQFF.

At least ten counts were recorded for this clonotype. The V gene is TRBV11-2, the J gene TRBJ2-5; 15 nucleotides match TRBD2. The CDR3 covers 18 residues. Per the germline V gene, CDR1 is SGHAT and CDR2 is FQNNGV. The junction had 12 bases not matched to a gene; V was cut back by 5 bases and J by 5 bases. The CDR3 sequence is CASSPKRTSGGAPETQYF. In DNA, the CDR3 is TGTGCCAGCAGCCCCAAGAGGACTAGCGGGGGGGCCCCGGAGACCCAGTACTTC.

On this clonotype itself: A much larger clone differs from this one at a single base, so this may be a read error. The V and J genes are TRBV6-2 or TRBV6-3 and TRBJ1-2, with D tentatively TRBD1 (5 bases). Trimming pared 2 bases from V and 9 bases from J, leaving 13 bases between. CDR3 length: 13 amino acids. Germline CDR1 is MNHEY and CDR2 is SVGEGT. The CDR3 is CASSYPGLVSYTF. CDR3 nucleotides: TGTGCCAGCAGTTACCCGGGACTGGTCAGCTACACCTTC.

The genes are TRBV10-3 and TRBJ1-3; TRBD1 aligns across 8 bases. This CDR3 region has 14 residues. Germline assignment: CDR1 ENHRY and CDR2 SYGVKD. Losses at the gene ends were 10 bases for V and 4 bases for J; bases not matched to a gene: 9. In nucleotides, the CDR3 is TGTGCCACAAACCAGGGGGCGAGAGGAAACACCATATATTTT. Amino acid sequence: CATNQGARGNTIYF.

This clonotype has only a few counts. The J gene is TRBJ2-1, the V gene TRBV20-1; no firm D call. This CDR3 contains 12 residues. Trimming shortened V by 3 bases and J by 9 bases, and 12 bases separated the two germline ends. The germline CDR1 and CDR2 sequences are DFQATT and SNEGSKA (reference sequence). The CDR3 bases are TGCAGTGCTAGTCTACAGAGATCTGAGCAGTTCTTC. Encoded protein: CSASLQRSEQFF.

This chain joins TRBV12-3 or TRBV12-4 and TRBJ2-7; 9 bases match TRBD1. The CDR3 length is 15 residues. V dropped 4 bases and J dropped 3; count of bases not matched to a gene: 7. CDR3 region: CASSSPRQGGYEQYF. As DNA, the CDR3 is TGTGCCAGCAGTTCCCCCCGACAGGGGGGCTACGAGCAGTACTTC.

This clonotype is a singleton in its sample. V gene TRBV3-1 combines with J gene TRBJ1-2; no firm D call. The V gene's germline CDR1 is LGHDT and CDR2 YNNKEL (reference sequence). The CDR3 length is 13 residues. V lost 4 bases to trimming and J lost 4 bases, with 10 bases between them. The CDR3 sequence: CASSPPTVYGYTF. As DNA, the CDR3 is TGTGCCAGCAGCCCCCCCACAGTCTATGGCTACACCTTC.

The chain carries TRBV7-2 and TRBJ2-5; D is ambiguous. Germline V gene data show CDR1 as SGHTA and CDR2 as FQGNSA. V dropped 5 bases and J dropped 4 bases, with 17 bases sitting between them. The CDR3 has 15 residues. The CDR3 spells CASSPPGPSAETQYF. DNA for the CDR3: TGTGCCAGCAGCCCACCCGGGCCGAGTGCAGAGACCCAGTACTTC.

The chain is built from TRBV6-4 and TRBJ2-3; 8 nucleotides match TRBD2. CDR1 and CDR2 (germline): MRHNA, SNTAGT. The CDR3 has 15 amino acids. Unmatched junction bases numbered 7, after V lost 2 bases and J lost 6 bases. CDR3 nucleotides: TGTGCCAGCAGTGACGGTCCAGCGGGGGCGGATACGCAGTATTTT. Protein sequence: CASSDGPAGADTQYF.

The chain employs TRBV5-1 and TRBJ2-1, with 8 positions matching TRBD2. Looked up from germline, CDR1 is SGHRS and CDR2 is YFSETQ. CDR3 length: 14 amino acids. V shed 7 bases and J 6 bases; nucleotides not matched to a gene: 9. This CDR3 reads CASDLGTSANEQFF. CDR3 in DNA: TGCGCCAGCGACCTCGGGACTAGTGCCAATGAGCAGTTCTTC. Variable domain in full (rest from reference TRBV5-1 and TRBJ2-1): KAGVTQTPRYLIKTRGQQVTLSCSPISGHRSVSWYQQTPGQGLQFLFEYFSETQRNKGNFPGRFSGRQFSNSRSEMNVSTLELGDSALYLCASDLGTSANEQFFGPGTRLTVL.

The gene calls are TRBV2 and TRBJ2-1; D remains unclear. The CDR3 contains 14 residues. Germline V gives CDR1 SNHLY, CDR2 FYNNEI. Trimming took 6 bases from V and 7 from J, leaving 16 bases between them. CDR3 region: CASSPLLEHNEQFF. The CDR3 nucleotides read TGTGCCAGCAGCCCACTCCTCGAGCATAATGAGCAGTTCTTC.

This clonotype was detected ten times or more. The CDR3: CASSYGRSGANVLTF. The CDR3, as DNA: TGTGCCAGCAGTTATGGCAGGTCTGGGGCCAACGTCCTGACTTTC. This chain uses TRBV6-5 with TRBJ2-6; D is unresolved. V was shortened by 3 bases and J by 1 base, with 7 bases between the two germline ends. Germline assignment: CDR1 MNHEY and CDR2 SVGAGI. CDR3 length equals 15 residues.

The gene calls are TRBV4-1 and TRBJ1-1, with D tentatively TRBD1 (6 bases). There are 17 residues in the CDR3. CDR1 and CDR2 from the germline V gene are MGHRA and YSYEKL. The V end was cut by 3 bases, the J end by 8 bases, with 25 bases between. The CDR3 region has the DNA TGCGCCAGCAGCCACCGACCAAGACAGTCAGGGGAACGGGAAGCTTTCTTT. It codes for CASSHRPRQSGEREAFF.

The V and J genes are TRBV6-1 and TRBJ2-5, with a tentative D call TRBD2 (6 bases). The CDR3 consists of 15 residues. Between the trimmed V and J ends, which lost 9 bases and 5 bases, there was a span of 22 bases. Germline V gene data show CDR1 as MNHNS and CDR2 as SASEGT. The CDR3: CASISRDGRGETQYF. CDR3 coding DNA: TGTGCCAGTATCTCCCGGGACGGCCGGGGGGAGACCCAGTACTTC.

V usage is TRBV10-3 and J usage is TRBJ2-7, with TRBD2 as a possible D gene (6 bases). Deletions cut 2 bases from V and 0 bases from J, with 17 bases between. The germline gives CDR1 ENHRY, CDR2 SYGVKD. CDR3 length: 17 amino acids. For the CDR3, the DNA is TGTGCCATCAGTGAGCCGCGGGAAGGGACCATCTCCTACGAGCAGTACGTC. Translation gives CAISEPREGTISYEQYV.

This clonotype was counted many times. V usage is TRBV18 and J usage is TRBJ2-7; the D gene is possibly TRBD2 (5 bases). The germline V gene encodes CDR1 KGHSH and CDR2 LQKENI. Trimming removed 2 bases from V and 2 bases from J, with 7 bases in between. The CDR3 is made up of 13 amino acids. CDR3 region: CASSPGGTYEQYV. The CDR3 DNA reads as TGTGCCAGCTCACCAGGAGGCACCTACGAGCAGTACGTC.

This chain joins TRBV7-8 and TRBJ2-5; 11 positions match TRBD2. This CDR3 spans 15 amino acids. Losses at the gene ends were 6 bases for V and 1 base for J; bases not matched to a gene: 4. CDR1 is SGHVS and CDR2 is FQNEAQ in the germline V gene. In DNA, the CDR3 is TGTGCCAGCAGGCGGACTAGCGGGCTCCAAGAGACCCAGTACTTC. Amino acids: CASRRTSGLQETQYF.

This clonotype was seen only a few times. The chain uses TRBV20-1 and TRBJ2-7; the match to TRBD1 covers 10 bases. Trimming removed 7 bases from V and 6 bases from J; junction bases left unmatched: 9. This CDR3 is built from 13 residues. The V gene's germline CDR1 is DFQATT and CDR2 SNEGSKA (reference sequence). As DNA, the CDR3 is TGCAGTGTTCCGACAGGGGGCTTTATCGAGCAGTACTTC. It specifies CSVPTGGFIEQYF.

The CDR3 region has the DNA TGTGCCAGCAGCTTAGGCGCTAGCGACACCGGGGAGCTGTTTTTT. Amino acids: CASSLGASDTGELFF. The gene calls are TRBV11-2 and TRBJ2-2; D perhaps matches TRBD2 (6 bases). CDR3 size: 15 residues. V gave up 1 base and J gave up 3 bases, with 9 bases separating them. The V gene's germline CDR1 is SGHAT and CDR2 FQNNGV.

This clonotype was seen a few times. CDR3 loop: CASSLVSRTGYQPQHF. Here the CDR3 DNA reads TGTGCCAGCAGCTTAGTATCCCGGACAGGGTACCAGCCCCAGCATTTT. The chain is built from TRBV7-2 and TRBJ1-5; TRBD1 matches at 8 bases. The CDR3 consists of 16 residues. Per the germline V gene, CDR1 is SGHTA and CDR2 is FQGNSA. Trimming at V came to 1 base and at J to 7 bases, leaving 9 bases not matched to a gene. Together with reference TRBV7-2 and TRBJ1-5, the CDR3 gives the full variable domain: GAGVSQSPSNKVTEKGKDVELRCDPISGHTALYWYRQSLGQGLEFLIYFQGNSAPDKSGLPSDRFSAERTGGSVSTLTIQRTQQEDSAVYLCASSLVSRTGYQPQHFGDGTRLSIL.

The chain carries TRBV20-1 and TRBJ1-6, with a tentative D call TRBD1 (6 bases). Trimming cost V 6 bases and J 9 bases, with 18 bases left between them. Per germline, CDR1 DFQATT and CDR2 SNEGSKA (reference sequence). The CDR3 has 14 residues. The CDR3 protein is CSAGTGTRSSPLHF. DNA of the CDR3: TGCAGTGCGGGGACGGGGACACGGAGTTCACCCCTCCACTTT.

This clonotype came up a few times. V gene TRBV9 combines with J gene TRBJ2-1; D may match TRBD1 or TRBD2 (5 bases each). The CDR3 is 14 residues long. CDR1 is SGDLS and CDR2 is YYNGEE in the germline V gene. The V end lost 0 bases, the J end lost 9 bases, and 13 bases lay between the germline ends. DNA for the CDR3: TGTGCCAGCAGCGTAGCTACGGAGAGGGGTGAGCAGTTCTTC. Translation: CASSVATERGEQFF.